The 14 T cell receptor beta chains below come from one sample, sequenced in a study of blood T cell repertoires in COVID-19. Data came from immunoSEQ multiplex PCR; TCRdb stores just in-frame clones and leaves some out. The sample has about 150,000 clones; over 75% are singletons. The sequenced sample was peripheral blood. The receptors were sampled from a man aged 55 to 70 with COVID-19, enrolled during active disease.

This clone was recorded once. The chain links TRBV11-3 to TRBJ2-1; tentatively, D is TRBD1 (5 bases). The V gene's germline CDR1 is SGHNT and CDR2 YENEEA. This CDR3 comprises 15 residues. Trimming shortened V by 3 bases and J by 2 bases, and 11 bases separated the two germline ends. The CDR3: CASSLTQATYNEQFF. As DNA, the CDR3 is TGTGCCAGCAGCTTGACACAGGCCACCTACAATGAGCAGTTCTTC. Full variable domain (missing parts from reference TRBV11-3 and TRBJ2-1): EAGVVQSPRYKIIEKKQPVAFWCNPISGHNTLYWYLQNLGQGPELLIRYENEEAVDDSQLPKDRFSAERLKGVDSTLKIQPAELGDSAVYLCASSLTQATYNEQFFGPGTRLTVL.

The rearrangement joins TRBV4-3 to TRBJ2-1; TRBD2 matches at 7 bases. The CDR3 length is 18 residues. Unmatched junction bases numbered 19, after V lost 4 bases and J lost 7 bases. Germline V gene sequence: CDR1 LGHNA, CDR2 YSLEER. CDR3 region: CASSLTSGRAGVGNEQFF. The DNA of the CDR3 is TGCGCCAGCAGCCTCACCTCCGGTCGGGCGGGGGTGGGGAATGAGCAGTTCTTC.

CDR3 DNA: TGTGCCAGCTCACCACTTGCTGTCCCCGGGACAGGGAAAAATCAGCCCCAGCATTTT. It is translated as CASSPLAVPGTGKNQPQHF. V and J are TRBV18 and TRBJ1-5; 9 bases fit TRBD1. This CDR3 contains 19 residues. Germline V gives CDR1 KGHSH, CDR2 LQKENI. The V segment lost 1 base and the J segment 4 bases; nucleotides outside the gene matches: 14.

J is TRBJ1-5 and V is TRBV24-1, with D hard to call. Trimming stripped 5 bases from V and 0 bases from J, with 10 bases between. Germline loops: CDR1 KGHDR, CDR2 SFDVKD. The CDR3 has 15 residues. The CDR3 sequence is CATSGGSYSNQPQHF. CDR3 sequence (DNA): TGTGCCACCAGTGGAGGAAGCTATAGCAATCAGCCCCAGCATTTT.

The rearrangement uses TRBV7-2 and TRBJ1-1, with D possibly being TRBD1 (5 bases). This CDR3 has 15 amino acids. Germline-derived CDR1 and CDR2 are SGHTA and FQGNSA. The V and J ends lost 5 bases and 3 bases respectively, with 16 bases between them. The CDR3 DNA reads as TGTGCCAGCAGCCTAATGGTGGGGGGGGACACTGAAGCTTTCTTT. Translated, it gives CASSLMVGGDTEAFF.

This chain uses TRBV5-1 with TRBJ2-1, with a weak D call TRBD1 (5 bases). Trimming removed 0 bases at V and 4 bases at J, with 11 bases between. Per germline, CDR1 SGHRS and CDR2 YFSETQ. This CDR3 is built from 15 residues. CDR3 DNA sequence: TGCGCCAGCAGCTTGGTAGGGGAATATTACAATGAGCAGTTCTTC. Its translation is CASSLVGEYYNEQFF.

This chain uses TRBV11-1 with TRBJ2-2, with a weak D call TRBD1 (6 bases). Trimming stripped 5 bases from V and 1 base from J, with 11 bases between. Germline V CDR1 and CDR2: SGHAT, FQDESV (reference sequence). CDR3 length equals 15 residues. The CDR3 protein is CASSRTDLNTGELFF. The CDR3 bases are TGTGCCAGCAGCCGGACAGACCTGAACACCGGGGAGCTGTTTTTT.

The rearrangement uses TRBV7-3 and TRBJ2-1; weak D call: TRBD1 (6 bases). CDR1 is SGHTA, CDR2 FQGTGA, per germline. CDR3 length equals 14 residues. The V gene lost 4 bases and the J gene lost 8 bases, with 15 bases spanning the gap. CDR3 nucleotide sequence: TGTGCCAGCAGCTCACAGGGTCAGGACGATGAGCAGTTCTTC. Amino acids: CASSSQGQDDEQFF.

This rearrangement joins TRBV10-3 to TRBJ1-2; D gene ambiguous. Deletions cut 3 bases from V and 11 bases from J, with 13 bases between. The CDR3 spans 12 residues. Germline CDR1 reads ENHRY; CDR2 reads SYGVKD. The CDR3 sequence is CAISDYGGSYTF. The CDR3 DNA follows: TGTGCCATCAGTGACTACGGCGGCTCTTACACCTTC.

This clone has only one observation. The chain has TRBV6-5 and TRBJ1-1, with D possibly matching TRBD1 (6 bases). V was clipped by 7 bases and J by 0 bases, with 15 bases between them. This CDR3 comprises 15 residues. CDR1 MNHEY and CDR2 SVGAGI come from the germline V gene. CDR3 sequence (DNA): TGTGCCAGCACCCCTACAGGGACCCTGAACACTGAAGCTTTCTTT. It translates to CASTPTGTLNTEAFF.

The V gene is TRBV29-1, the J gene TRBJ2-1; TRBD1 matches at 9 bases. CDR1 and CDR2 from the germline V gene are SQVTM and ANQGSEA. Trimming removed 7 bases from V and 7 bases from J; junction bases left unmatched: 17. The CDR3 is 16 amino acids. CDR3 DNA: TGCAGCGCCCCAAATTTAGACAGGGGGATGGTGAATGAGCAGTTCTTC. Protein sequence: CSAPNLDRGMVNEQFF.

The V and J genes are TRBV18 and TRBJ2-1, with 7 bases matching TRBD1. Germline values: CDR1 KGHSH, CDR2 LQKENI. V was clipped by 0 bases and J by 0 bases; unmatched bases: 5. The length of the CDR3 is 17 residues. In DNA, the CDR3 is TGTGCCAGCTCACCACCGGTACAGGGGAGCTCCTACAATGAGCAGTTCTTC. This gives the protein CASSPPVQGSSYNEQFF.

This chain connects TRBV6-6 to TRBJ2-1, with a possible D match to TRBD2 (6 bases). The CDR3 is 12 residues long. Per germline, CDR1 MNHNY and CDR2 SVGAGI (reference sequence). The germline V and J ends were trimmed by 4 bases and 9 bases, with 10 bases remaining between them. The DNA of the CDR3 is TGTGCCAGCAGTTCCGGGGGTGGTGAGCAGTTCTTC. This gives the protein CASSSGGGEQFF.

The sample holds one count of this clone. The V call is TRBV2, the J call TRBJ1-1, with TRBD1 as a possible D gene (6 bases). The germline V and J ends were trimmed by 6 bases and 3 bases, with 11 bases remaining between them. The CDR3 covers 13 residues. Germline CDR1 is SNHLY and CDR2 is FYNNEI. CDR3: CASRDTGHTEAFF. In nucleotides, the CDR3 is TGTGCCAGCAGAGATACAGGGCACACTGAAGCTTTCTTT.